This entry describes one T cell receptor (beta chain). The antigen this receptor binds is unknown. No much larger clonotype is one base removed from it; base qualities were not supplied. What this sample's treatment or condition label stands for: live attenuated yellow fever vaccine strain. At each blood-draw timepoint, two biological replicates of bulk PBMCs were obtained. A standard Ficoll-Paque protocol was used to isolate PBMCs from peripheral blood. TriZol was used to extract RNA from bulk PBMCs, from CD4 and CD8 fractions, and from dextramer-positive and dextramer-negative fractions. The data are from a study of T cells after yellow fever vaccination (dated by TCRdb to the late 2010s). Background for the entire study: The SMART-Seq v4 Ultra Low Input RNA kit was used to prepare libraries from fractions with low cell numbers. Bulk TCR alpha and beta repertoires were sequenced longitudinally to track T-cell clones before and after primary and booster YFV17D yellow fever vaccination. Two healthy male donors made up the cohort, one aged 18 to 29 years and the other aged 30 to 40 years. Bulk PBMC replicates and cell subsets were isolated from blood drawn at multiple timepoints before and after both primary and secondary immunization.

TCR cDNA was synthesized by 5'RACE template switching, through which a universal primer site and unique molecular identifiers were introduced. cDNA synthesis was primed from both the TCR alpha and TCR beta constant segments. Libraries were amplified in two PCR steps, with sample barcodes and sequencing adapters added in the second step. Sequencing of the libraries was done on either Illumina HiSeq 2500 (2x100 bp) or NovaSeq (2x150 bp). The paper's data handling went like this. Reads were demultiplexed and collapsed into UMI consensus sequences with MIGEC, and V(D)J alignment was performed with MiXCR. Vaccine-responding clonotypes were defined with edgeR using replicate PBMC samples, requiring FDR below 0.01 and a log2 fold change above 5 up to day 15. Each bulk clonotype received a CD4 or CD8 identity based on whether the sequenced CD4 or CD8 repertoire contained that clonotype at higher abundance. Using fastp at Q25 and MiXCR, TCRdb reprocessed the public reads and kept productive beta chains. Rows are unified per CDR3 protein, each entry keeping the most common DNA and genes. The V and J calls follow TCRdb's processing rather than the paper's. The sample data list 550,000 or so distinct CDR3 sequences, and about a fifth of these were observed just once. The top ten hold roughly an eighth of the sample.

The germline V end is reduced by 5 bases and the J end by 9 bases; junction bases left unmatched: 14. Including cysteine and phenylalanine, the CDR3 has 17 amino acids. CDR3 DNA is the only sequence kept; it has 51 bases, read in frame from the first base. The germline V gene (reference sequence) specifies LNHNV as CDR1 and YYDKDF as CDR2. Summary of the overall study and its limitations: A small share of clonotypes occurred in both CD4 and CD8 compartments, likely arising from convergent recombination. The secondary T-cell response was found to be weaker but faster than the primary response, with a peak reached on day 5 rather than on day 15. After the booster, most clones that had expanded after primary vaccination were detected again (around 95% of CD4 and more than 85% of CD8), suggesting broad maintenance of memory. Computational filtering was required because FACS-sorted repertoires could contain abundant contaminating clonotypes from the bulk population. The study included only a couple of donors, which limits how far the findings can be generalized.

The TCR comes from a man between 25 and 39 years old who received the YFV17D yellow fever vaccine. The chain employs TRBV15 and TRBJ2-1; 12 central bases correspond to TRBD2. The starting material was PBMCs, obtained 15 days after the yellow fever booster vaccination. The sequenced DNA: TGTGCCACCAGCGCCGTCGGTCCTAGCGGGAGGGTAGGTGAGCAGTTCTTC. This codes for CATSAVGPSGRVGEQFF.